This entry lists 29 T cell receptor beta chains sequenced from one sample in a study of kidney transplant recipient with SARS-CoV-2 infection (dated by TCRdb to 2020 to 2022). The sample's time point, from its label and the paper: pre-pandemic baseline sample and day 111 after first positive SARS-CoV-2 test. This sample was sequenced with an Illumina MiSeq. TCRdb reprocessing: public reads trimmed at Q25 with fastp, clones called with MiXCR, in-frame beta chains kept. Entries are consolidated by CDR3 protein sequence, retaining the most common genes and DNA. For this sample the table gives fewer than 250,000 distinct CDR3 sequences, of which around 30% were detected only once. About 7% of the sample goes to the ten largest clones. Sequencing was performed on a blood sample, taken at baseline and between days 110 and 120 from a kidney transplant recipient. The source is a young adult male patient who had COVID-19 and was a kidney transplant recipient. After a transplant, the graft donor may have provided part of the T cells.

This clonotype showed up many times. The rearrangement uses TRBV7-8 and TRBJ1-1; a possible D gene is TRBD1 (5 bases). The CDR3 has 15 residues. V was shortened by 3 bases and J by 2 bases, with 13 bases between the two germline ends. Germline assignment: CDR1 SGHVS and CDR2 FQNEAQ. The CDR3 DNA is TGTGCCAGCAGCTTCATCCAGGGCTCAAACACTGAAGCTTTCTTT. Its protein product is CASSFIQGSNTEAFF.

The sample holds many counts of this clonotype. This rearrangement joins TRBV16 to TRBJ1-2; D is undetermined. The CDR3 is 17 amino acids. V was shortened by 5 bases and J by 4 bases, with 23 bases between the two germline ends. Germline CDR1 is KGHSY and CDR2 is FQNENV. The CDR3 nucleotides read TGTGCCAGCAGCGTTACACCGGTCGTTAGAAAGACCTATGGCTACACCTTC. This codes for CASSVTPVVRKTYGYTF. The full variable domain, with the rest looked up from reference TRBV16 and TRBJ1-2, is GEEVAQTPKHLVRGEGQKAKLYCAPIKGHSYVFWYQQVLKNEFKFLISFQNENVFDETGMPKERFSAKCLPNSPCSLEIQATKLEDSAVYFCASSVTPVVRKTYGYTFGSGTRLTVV.

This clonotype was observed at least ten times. This CDR3 reads CASSPSGLAGVTEQFF. The CDR3 nucleotides are TGTGCCAGCAGCCCCTCGGGACTAGCGGGAGTCACTGAGCAGTTCTTC. The genes are TRBV6-5 and TRBJ2-1; 14 bases align to TRBD2. The CDR3 loop spans 16 amino acids. CDR1 and CDR2 (germline): MNHEY, SVGAGI. The V segment lost 6 bases and the J segment 9 bases; nucleotides outside the gene matches: 10.

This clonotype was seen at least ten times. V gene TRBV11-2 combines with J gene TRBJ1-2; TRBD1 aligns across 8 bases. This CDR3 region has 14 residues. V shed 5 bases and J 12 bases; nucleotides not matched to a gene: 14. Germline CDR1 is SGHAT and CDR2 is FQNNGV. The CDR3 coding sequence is TGTGCCAGCAGCCCCCAAGGGACAGGAGCTTTCGACACCTTC. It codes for CASSPQGTGAFDTF. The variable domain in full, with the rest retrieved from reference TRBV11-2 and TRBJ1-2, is EAGVAQSPRYKIIEKRQSVAFWCNPISGHATLYWYQQILGQGPKLLIQFQNNGVVDDSQLPKDRFSAERLKGVDSTLKIQPAKLEDSAVYLCASSPQGTGAFDTFGSGTRLTVV.

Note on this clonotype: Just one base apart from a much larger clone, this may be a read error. CDR3 sequence (DNA): TGTGCCAGCAGGAAGGCAGGGGGAGGATACTATGGCTACACCTTC. Residues: CASRKAGGGYYGYTF. The chain is built from TRBV3-1 and TRBJ1-2; 7 bases line up with TRBD1. The V segment lost 6 bases and the J segment 3 bases; nucleotides outside the gene matches: 10. The CDR3 runs 15 residues. From germline, CDR1 is LGHDT and CDR2 YNNKEL (reference sequence).

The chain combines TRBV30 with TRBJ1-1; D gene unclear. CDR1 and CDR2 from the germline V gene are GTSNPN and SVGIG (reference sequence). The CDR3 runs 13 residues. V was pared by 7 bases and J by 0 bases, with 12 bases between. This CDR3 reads CASRKYMNTEAFF. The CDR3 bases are TGTGCCTCCCGTAAGTACATGAACACTGAAGCTTTCTTT. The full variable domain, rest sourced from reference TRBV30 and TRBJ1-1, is SQTIHQWPATLVQPVGSPLSLECTVEGTSNPNLYWYRQAAGRGLQLLFYSVGIGQISSEVPQNLSASRPQDRQFILSSKKLLLSDSGFYLCASRKYMNTEAFFGQGTRLTVV.

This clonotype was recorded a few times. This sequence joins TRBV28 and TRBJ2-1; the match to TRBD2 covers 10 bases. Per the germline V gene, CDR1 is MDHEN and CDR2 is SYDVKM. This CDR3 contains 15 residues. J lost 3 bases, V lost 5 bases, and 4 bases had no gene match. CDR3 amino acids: CASSLGTSDYNEQFF. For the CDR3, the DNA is TGTGCCAGCAGTCTCGGGACTAGCGACTACAATGAGCAGTTCTTC. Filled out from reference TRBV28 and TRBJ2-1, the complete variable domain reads DVKVTQSSRYLVKRTGEKVFLECVQDMDHENMFWYRQDPGLGLRLIYFSYDVKMKEKGDIPEGYSVSREKKERFSLILESASTNQTSMYLCASSLGTSDYNEQFFGPGTRLTVL.

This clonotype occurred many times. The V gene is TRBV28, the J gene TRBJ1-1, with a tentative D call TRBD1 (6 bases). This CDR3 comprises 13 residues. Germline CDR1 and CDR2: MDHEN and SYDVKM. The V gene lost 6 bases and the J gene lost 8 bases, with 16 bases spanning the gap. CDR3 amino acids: CASSIYRAYEAFF. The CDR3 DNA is TGTGCCAGCAGCATATACAGGGCCTACGAAGCTTTCTTT.

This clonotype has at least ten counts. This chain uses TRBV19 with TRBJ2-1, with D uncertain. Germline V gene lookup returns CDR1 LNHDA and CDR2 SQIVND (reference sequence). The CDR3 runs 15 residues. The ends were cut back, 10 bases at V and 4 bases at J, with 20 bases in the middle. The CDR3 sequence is CATRRTQMGYNEQFF. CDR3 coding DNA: TGTGCCACCAGGCGGACCCAGATGGGGTACAATGAGCAGTTCTTC. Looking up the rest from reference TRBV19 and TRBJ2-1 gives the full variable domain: DGGITQSPKYLFRKEGQNVTLSCEQNLNHDAMYWYRQDPGQGLRLIYYSQIVNDFQKGDIAEGYSVSREKKESFPLTVTSAQKNPTAFYLCATRRTQMGYNEQFFGPGTRLTVL.

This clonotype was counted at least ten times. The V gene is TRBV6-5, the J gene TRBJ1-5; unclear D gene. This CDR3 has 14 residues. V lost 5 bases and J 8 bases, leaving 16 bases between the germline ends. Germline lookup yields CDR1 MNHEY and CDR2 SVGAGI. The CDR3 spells CASSPPGSSEPQHF. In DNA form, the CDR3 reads TGTGCCAGCAGTCCACCTGGCAGCTCAGAGCCCCAGCATTTT.

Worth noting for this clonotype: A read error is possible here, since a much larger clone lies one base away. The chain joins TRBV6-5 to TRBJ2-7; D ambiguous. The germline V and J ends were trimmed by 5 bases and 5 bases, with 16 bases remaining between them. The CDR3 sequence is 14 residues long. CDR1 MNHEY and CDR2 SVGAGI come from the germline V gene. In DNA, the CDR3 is TGTGCCAGCAGTGTGACACGGAATTTCGACGAGCAGTACTTC. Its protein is CASSVTRNFDEQYF.

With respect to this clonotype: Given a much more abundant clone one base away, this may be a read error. CDR3 DNA sequence: TGTGCCAGCACCCAACCCGTGGCAGGGAACTATGGCTACACCTTC. Translated, it gives CASTQPVAGNYGYTF. This rearrangement joins TRBV6-6 to TRBJ1-2; D perhaps matches TRBD1 (5 bases). V was trimmed by 7 bases and J by 2 bases, leaving 17 bases between them. This CDR3 contains 15 residues. In germline, CDR1 is MNHNY, CDR2 SVGAGI (reference sequence).

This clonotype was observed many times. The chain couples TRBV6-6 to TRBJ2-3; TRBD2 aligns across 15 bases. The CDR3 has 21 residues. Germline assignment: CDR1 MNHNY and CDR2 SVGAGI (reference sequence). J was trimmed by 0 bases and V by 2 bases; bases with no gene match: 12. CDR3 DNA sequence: TGTGCCAGCAGTTACGCCCAGGGACTAGCGGGGGGACGTGTTAGCACAGATACGCAGTATTTT. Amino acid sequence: CASSYAQGLAGGRVSTDTQYF.

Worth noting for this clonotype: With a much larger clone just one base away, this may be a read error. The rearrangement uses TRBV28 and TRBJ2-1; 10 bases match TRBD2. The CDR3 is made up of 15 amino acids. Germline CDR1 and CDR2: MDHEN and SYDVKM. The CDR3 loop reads CASSVSGGGNNGQFF. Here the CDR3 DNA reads TGTGCCAGCAGCGTAAGCGGGGGGGGTAACAATGGGCAGTTCTTC.

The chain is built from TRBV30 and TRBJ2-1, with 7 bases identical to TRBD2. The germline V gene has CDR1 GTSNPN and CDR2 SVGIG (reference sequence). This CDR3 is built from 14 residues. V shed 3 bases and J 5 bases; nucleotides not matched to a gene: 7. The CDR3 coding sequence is TGTGCCTGGAGGTGCGAGCGGGGAGACAATGAGCAGTTCTTC. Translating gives CAWRCERGDNEQFF.

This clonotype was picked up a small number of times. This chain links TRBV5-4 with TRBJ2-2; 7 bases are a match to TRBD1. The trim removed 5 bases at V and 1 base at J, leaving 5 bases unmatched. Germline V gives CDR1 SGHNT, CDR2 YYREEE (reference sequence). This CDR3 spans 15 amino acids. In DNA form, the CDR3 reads TGTGCCAGCAGTTTTGACAGGGAGAACACCGGGGAGCTGTTTTTT. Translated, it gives CASSFDRENTGELFF.

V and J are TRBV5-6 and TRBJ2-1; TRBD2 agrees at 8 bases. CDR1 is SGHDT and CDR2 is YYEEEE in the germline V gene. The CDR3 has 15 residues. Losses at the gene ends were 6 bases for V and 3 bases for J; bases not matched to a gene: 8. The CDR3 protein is CASNGAGGYYNEQFF. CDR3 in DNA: TGTGCCAGCAATGGGGCGGGGGGCTACTACAATGAGCAGTTCTTC.

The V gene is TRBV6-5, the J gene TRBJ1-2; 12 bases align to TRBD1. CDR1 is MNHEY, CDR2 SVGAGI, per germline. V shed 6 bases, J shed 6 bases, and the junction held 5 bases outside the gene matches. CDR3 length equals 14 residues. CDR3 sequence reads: CASRTGTGGNGYTF. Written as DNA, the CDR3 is TGTGCCAGCAGAACCGGGACAGGGGGCAATGGCTACACCTTC.

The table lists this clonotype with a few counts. Here the CDR3 reads CASSEGVAGGTLAKNIQYF. The CDR3 region has the DNA TGTGCCAGCAGTGAAGGGGTAGCGGGAGGGACTCTAGCCAAAAACATTCAGTACTTC. This sequence joins TRBV6-1 and TRBJ2-4; TRBD2 matches at 11 bases. There are 19 residues in the CDR3. J was trimmed by 0 bases and V by 1 base; bases with no gene match: 8. Per germline, CDR1 MNHNS and CDR2 SASEGT.

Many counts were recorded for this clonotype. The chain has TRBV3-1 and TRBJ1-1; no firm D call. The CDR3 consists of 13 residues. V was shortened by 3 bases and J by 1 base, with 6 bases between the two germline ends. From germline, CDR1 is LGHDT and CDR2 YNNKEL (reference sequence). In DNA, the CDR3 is TGTGCCAGCAGCCATCTAGAGAACACTGAAGCTTTCTTT. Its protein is CASSHLENTEAFF.

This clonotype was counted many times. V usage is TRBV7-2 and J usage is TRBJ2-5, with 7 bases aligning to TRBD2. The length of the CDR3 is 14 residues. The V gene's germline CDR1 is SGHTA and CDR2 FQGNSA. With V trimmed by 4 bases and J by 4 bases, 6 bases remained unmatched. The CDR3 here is CASSWAGAGETQYF. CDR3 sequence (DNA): TGTGCCAGCAGCTGGGCGGGAGCTGGAGAGACCCAGTACTTC.

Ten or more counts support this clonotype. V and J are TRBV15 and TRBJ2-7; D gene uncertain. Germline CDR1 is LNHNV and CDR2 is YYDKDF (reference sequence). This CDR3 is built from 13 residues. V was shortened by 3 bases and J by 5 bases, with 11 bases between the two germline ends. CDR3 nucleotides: TGTGCCACCAGCAGTTACTTGACACACGAGCAGTACTTC. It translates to CATSSYLTHEQYF.

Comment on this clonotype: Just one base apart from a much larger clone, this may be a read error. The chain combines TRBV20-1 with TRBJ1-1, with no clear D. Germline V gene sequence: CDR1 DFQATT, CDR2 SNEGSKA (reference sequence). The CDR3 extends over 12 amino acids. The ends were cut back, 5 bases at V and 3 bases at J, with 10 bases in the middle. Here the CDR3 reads CSAFRRDTEAFF. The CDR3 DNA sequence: TGCAGTGCTTTCAGGAGGGACACTGAAGCTTTCTTT.

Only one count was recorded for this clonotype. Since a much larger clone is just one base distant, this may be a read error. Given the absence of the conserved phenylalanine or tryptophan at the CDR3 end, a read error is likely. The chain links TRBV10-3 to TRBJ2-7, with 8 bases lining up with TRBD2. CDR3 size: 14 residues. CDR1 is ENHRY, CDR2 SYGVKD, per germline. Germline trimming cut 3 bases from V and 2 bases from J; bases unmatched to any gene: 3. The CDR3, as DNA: TGTGCCATCAGTGAAGATAGCGGGACCTACGAGCAGTACATC. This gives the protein CAISEDSGTYEQYI.

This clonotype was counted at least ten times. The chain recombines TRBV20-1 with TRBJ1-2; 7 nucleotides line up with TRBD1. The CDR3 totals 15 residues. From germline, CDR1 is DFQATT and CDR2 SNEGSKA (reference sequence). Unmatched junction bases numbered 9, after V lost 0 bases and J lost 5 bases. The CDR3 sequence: CSARDPKTGWYGYTF. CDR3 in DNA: TGCAGTGCTAGAGATCCCAAGACAGGGTGGTATGGCTACACCTTC.

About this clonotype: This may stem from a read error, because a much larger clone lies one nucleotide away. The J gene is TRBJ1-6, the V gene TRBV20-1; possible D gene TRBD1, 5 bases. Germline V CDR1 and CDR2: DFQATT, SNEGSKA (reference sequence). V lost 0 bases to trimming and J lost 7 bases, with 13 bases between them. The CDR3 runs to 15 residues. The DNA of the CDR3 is TGCAGTGCTAGAGATCCGGCAGGGTGGAATTCACCCCTCCACTTT. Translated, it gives CSARDPAGWNSPLHF.

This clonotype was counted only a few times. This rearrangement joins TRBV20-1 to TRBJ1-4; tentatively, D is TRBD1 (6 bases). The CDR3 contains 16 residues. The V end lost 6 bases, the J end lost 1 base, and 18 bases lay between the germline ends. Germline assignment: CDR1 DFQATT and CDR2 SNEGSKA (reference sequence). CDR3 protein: CSAPPGGRGTNEKLFF. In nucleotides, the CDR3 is TGCAGTGCCCCCCCCGGGGGGCGCGGAACTAATGAAAAACTGTTTTTT.

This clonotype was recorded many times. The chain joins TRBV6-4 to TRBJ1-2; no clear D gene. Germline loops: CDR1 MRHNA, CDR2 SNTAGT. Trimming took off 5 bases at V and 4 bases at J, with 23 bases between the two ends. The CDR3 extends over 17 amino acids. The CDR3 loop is CASSPECSHGKTYGYTF. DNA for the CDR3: TGTGCCAGCAGTCCGGAATGCTCACACGGAAAGACCTATGGCTACACCTTC.

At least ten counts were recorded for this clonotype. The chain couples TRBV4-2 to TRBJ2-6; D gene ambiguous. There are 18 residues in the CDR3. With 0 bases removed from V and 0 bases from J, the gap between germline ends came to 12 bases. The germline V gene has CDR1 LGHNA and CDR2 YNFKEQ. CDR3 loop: CASSQEAEPLSGANVLTF. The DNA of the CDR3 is TGTGCCAGCAGCCAAGAGGCGGAGCCACTCTCTGGGGCCAACGTCCTGACTTTC.